This T cell receptor (beta chain) originates from a study of T-cell memory formation after mild COVID-19. TCRdb fed the 5' RACE reads into MiXCR, producing one record per CDR3 protein. The data contain around 150,000 distinct CDR3 sequences, 14% of them seen just once; the ten biggest clones take up roughly an eighth. With 8 bases clipped from V and 8 bases from J, the junction kept 11 bases outside the gene matches. The V gene's germline CDR1 is MNHEY and CDR2 SMNVEV (reference sequence). The CDR3 is 14 residues long. Sequenced input: PBMCs or a T cell subset sorted from them (not recorded which). The TCR originated in an adult woman who had mild COVID-19 (a few samples of this study predate the infection). Cell type and time point are not known. This sequence joins TRBV27 and TRBJ1-3, with TRBD1 matching 8 bases. CDR3 in DNA: TGTGCCAGCGGCCTGACAGGGGCTGGGGACACCATATATTTT. Amino acids: CASGLTGAGDTIYF.